Following are 19 T cell receptor beta chains from one sample sequenced in a study of T-cell memory formation after mild COVID-19. TCRdb re-derived calls from the 5' RACE reads in MiXCR, one entry per CDR3 protein. The sample records just over 400,000 distinct CDR3 sequences, 20% to 30% being singletons. The source material was PBMCs or a T cell subset sorted from them (not recorded which). These receptors were obtained from an adult woman who had mild COVID-19 (a few samples of this study predate the infection). Cell type and time point are not known.

This rearrangement joins TRBV6-6 to TRBJ2-1, with 8 bases aligning to TRBD1. Germline CDR1 is MNHNY and CDR2 is SVGAGI (reference sequence). CDR3 length equals 15 residues. V lost 6 bases and J lost 5; bases outside the gene matches: 9. The chain's CDR3 is CASSHPRTGNNEQFF. As DNA, the CDR3 is TGTGCCAGCAGCCACCCGAGGACAGGGAACAATGAGCAGTTCTTC.

This clonotype was seen more than once but under ten times. The V gene is TRBV4-2, the J gene TRBJ1-2; the D is unclear. Germline assignment: CDR1 LGHNA and CDR2 YNFKEQ. Between the trimmed V and J ends, which lost 0 bases and 6 bases, there was a span of 11 bases. This CDR3 contains 14 residues. The CDR3 loop is CASSQDFDSDGYTF. CDR3 in DNA: TGTGCCAGCAGCCAAGACTTCGATTCGGATGGCTACACCTTC.

This clonotype was observed a few times. The chain combines TRBV7-9 with TRBJ1-2; unclear D gene. This CDR3 has 11 residues. Trimming shortened V by 2 bases and J by 4 bases, and 2 bases separated the two germline ends. CDR1 and CDR2 (germline): SEHNR, FQNEAQ (reference sequence). For the CDR3, the DNA is TGTGCCAGCAGCTTAAGCTATGGCTACACCTTC. Translating gives CASSLSYGYTF.

The chain employs TRBV24-1 and TRBJ2-1; 7 bases agree with TRBD1. V lost 5 bases and J lost 5; bases outside the gene matches: 8. This CDR3 has 15 amino acids. Germline V gene sequence: CDR1 KGHDR, CDR2 SFDVKD. Here the CDR3 reads CATSGLTGIDNEQFF. CDR3 coding DNA: TGTGCCACCAGTGGGTTGACAGGGATCGACAATGAGCAGTTCTTC.

This clonotype was recorded at least ten times. V usage is TRBV7-6 and J usage is TRBJ2-1; no clear D gene. This CDR3 is built from 15 residues. The V end lost 6 bases, the J end lost 0 bases, and 12 bases lay between the germline ends. The germline V gene has CDR1 SGHVS and CDR2 FNYEAQ. Here the CDR3 reads CASSSLESSYNEQFF. CDR3 DNA: TGTGCCAGCAGTTCGCTAGAGAGCTCCTACAATGAGCAGTTCTTC.

The chain is built from TRBV6-5 and TRBJ2-5, with TRBD2 as a possible D gene (6 bases). The CDR3 covers 14 residues. CDR1 MNHEY and CDR2 SVGAGI come from the germline V gene. V was trimmed by 2 bases and J by 2 bases, leaving 9 bases between them. DNA of the CDR3: TGTGCCAGCAGTTACGGCGGGGCACAAGAGACCCAGTACTTC. It is translated as CASSYGGAQETQYF.

This clonotype has at least ten counts. The rearrangement links TRBV5-6 to TRBJ2-7; D possibly corresponds to TRBD2 (6 bases). CDR1 is SGHDT, CDR2 YYEEEE, per germline. This CDR3 has 12 amino acids. The ends were cut back, 3 bases at V and 2 bases at J, with 6 bases in the middle. The DNA of the CDR3 is TGTGCCAGCAGCTCGGGGGCCTACGAGCAGTACTTC. It specifies CASSSGAYEQYF.

This chain connects TRBV10-3 to TRBJ2-5; weak D call: TRBD1 (6 bases). V was cut by 2 bases and J by 2 bases, with 18 bases left in between. This CDR3 comprises 17 residues. Germline lookup yields CDR1 ENHRY and CDR2 SYGVKD. Written as DNA, the CDR3 is TGTGCCATCAGTGAGGTGACAGATGGGGGCCCACAAGAGACCCAGTACTTC. Translating it yields CAISEVTDGGPQETQYF.

There are a few counts of this clonotype. This chain links TRBV5-1 with TRBJ1-2, with 11 bases aligning to TRBD1. The CDR3 is 14 residues long. From germline, CDR1 is SGHRS and CDR2 YFSETQ. The ends lost 4 bases at V and 9 bases at J; junction bases unmatched: 8. The CDR3 DNA is TGCGCCAGCAGCCAGGGGACAGGGGGAGATCGCTACACCTTC. It yields the protein CASSQGTGGDRYTF.

This clonotype was seen a few times. The chain is built from TRBV5-1 and TRBJ2-1; possibly TRBD1 or TRBD2 for D (5 bases each). Germline CDR1 reads SGHRS; CDR2 reads YFSETQ. This CDR3 contains 16 residues. V lost 3 bases, J lost 7 bases, and 20 bases lay in between. CDR3 region: CASSYQGRDHRNEQFF. The CDR3 coding sequence is TGCGCCAGCAGCTACCAAGGCCGGGACCATAGGAATGAGCAGTTCTTC.

This clonotype was seen only a few times. This CDR3 reads CASSPQEKGTPGEQYF. The CDR3 DNA is TGCGCCAGCAGCCCCCAGGAGAAGGGGACCCCCGGCGAGCAGTACTTC. J is TRBJ2-7 and V is TRBV5-1, with D perhaps matching TRBD1 or TRBD2 (5 bases each). The V and J ends lost 4 bases and 6 bases respectively, with 23 bases between them. Germline loops: CDR1 SGHRS, CDR2 YFSETQ. The CDR3 has 16 amino acids.

The count of this clonotype is one. This chain uses TRBV6-1 with TRBJ2-1, with D uncertain. Trimming shortened V by 1 base and J by 6 bases, and 4 bases separated the two germline ends. Germline values: CDR1 MNHNS, CDR2 SASEGT. This CDR3 region has 12 residues. As DNA, the CDR3 is TGTGCCAGCAGTGAAGTTGTCAATGAGCAGTTCTTC. It codes for CASSEVVNEQFF.

This clonotype appeared a few times. The chain joins TRBV7-8 to TRBJ1-4, with 7 bases fitting TRBD1. Trimming took 5 bases from V and 5 from J; bases not matched to a gene: 8. CDR1 is SGHVS, CDR2 FQNEAQ, per germline. The CDR3 is 15 amino acids. CDR3: CASSQGTAINEKLFF. The CDR3 region has the DNA TGTGCCAGCAGCCAAGGGACAGCGATCAATGAAAAACTGTTTTTT.

This clonotype has more than one count but fewer than ten. The chain has TRBV20-1 and TRBJ2-7, with D unresolved. Trimming stripped 6 bases from V and 3 bases from J, with 9 bases between. This CDR3 is built from 11 residues. CDR1 DFQATT and CDR2 SNEGSKA come from the germline V gene (reference sequence). CDR3 protein: CSAPVSYEQYF. The CDR3 DNA is TGCAGTGCCCCAGTCAGCTACGAGCAGTACTTC.

This rearrangement joins TRBV5-5 to TRBJ1-2; no clear D. CDR1 is SGHKS, CDR2 YYEKEE, per germline (reference sequence). Trimming pared 0 bases from V and 4 bases from J, leaving 10 bases between. The CDR3 sequence is 14 residues long. CDR3 loop: CASSLVSGSYGYTF. The CDR3 DNA is TGTGCCAGCAGCTTGGTGTCTGGTTCCTATGGCTACACCTTC.

The chain combines TRBV7-9 with TRBJ2-7; 7 bases match TRBD1. The V gene end was trimmed by 5 bases and the J gene end by 2 bases; junction bases not matched to a gene: 9. This CDR3 has 15 amino acids. Germline V lookup: CDR1 SEHNR, CDR2 FQNEAQ (reference sequence). CDR3 loop: CASSRRDSSTYEQYF. CDR3 DNA: TGTGCCAGCAGCCGTCGGGACAGTTCCACCTACGAGCAGTACTTC.

This clonotype was detected only a few times. This chain links TRBV10-3 with TRBJ2-1, with 12 bases fitting TRBD2. Germline CDR1 is ENHRY and CDR2 is SYGVKD. The junction had 9 bases not matched to a gene; V was cut back by 10 bases and J by 5 bases. The CDR3 length is 15 residues. The CDR3 reads CATGLAGGLHNEQFF. CDR3 in DNA: TGTGCCACGGGACTAGCGGGCGGGTTGCACAATGAGCAGTTCTTC.

This clonotype has just a few counts. The chain is built from TRBV9 and TRBJ2-2, with D tentatively TRBD2 (7 bases). Germline CDR1 and CDR2: SGDLS and YYNGEE. V gave up 6 bases and J gave up 7 bases, with 34 bases separating them. The CDR3 covers 20 residues. The CDR3 nucleotides read TGTGCCAGCACCCTTTCGAGCGATTCTGGGGGGGCGCGAGGAGTCGGGGAGCTGTTTTTT. It is translated as CASTLSSDSGGARGVGELFF.

This clonotype came up a few times. The chain is built from TRBV7-7 and TRBJ2-5; D unclear. The CDR3 runs to 15 residues. Germline V CDR1 and CDR2: SSHAT, FNYEAQ (reference sequence). V was trimmed by 0 bases and J by 2 bases, leaving 10 bases between them. The CDR3 reads CASSLALGQQETQYF. DNA for the CDR3: TGTGCCAGCAGCTTAGCTCTTGGGCAGCAAGAGACCCAGTACTTC.